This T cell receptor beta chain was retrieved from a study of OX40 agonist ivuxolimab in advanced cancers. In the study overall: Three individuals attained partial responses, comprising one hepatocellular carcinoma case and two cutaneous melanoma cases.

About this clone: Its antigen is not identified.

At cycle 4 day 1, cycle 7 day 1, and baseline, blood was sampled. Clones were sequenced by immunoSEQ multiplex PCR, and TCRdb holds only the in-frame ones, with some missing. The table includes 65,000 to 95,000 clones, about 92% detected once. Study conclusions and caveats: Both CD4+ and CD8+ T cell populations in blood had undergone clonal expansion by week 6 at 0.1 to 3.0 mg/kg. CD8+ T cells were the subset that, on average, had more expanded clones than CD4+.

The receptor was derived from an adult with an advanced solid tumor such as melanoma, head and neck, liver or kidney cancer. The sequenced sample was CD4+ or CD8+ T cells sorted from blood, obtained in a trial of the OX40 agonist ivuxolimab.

The CDR3 DNA is TGCAGTGCTAGACAGGGCATTAAGCAGTACTTC. As protein: CSARQGIKQYF. V is TRBV20-1 and J is TRBJ2-7, with D tentatively TRBD1 (5 bases). Looked up from germline, CDR1 is DFQATT and CDR2 is SNEGSKA (reference sequence). Trimming took 2 bases from V and 8 from J, leaving 10 bases between them. The CDR3 has 11 amino acids.